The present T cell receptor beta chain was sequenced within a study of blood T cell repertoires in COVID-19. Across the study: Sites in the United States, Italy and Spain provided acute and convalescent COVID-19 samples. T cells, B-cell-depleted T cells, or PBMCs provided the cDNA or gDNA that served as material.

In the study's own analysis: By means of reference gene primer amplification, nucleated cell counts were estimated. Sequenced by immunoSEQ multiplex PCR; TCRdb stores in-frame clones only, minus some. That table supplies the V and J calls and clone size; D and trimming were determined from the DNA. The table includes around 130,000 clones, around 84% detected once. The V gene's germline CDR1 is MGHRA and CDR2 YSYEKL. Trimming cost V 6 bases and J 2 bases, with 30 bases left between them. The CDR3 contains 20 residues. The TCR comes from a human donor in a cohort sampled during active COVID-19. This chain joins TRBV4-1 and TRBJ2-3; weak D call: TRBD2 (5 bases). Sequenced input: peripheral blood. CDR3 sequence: CASSPRGGTRLPFFTDTQYF. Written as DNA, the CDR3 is TGCGCCAGCAGTCCCCGAGGAGGCACTCGGCTGCCCTTTTTCACAGATACGCAGTATTTT.